Shown below are 26 T cell receptor beta chains from a single sample sequenced in a study of regulatory T cells in long-lasting Graves disease. Combining iRepertoire HTBI primers with Arm-PCR of CDR3 regions, the authors built TCR beta libraries. TCRdb used MiXCR to reprocess the multiplex PCR reads, holding one entry per CDR3 protein. The data contain approximately 250,000 distinct CDR3 sequences, roughly 18% of them singletons. Regarding time point: newly diagnosed GD, antithyroid drugs for less than 3 months. RNA from PBMCs was the source of the TCR library. Sequenced material: peripheral blood mononuclear cells (PBMCs), taken at new diagnosis, from a patient treated with antithyroid drugs. The source is a female donor with Graves disease.

This clonotype was counted at least ten times. The chain links TRBV29-1 to TRBJ1-4, with D perhaps matching TRBD1 (6 bases). V lost 4 bases and J lost 6, with 12 bases in between. CDR1 and CDR2 from the germline V gene are SQVTM and ANQGSEA. This CDR3 spans 13 amino acids. CDR3 bases: TGCAGCGTTGCGGACAGAAGGGATGAAAAACTGTTTTTT. This encodes CSVADRRDEKLFF.

In the case of this clonotype: A much more abundant neighbour one base away suggests this may be a read error. V is TRBV2 and J is TRBJ1-2; D unclear. The germline CDR1 and CDR2 sequences are SNHLY and FYNNEI. The CDR3 spans 13 residues. This CDR3 reads CVSILETVGGYTF. The CDR3 nucleotides read TGTGTCAGCATCCTCGAAACAGTAGGAGGCTACACCTTC.

Many counts were recorded for this clonotype. The V gene is TRBV10-3, the J gene TRBJ1-1, with a tentative D call TRBD1 (6 bases). Germline V gene lookup returns CDR1 ENHRY and CDR2 SYGVKD. The CDR3 contains 11 residues. Trimming pared 6 bases from V and 11 bases from J, leaving 13 bases between. The CDR3 loop is CAISEQGEAFF. The CDR3 nucleotides read TGTGCCATCAGCGAACAGGGTGAGGCTTTCTTT.

The table lists this clonotype with many counts. This sequence joins TRBV5-1 and TRBJ1-1; D may be TRBD1 (5 bases). The CDR3 spans 15 residues. Trimming shortened V by 0 bases and J by 1 base, and 10 bases separated the two germline ends. Germline assignment: CDR1 SGHRS and CDR2 YFSETQ. This chain's CDR3 is CASSLEAGRNTEAFF. For the CDR3, the DNA is TGCGCCAGCAGCTTGGAGGCAGGGAGGAACACTGAAGCTTTCTTT.

This clonotype was recorded at least ten times. J is TRBJ1-2 and V is TRBV14; D is ambiguous. The germline CDR1 and CDR2 sequences are SGHDN and FVKESK. This CDR3 is built from 12 residues. V lost 0 bases to trimming and J lost 5 bases, with 4 bases between them. DNA of the CDR3: TGTGCCAGCAGCCAAGATCGGTATGGCTACACCTTC. Protein product: CASSQDRYGYTF.

Comment on this clonotype: Since the CDR3 does not end with the conserved phenylalanine or tryptophan, this likely comes from a read error. The rearrangement links TRBV2 to TRBJ1-6, with 7 bases identical to TRBD1. J gave up 8 bases and V 5 bases, and 12 bases lay outside the gene matches. The CDR3 sequence is 16 residues long. Germline-derived CDR1 and CDR2 are SNHLY and FYNNEI. CDR3 bases: TGTGCCAGCAGTACCAAACAGGGGACGAAAGATTCACCCCTCCACTCT. Its translation: CASSTKQGTKDSPLHS.

The J gene is TRBJ2-2, the V gene TRBV5-4; TRBD2 aligns across 16 bases. Germline CDR1 reads SGHNT; CDR2 reads YYREEE (reference sequence). V lost 4 bases and J lost 5; bases outside the gene matches: 11. The CDR3 runs 19 residues. Written as DNA, the CDR3 is TGTGCCAGCAGCCCATTGGGACTAGCGGGAGGGGCAAGGACCGGGGAGCTGTTTTTT. Encoded protein: CASSPLGLAGGARTGELFF.

This clonotype was picked up many times. V gene TRBV20-1 combines with J gene TRBJ2-1; TRBD2 agrees at 13 bases. The CDR3 spans 16 residues. After removal of 0 bases from V and 7 bases from J, the junction contained 6 bases not matched to a gene. Germline values: CDR1 DFQATT, CDR2 SNEGSKA (reference sequence). CDR3 loop: CSARDGGLAGINEQFF. In DNA form, the CDR3 reads TGCAGTGCTAGAGATGGGGGACTAGCGGGAATTAATGAGCAGTTCTTC.

This clonotype was found many times. V usage is TRBV27 and J usage is TRBJ1-2; D uncertain. CDR1 MNHEY and CDR2 SMNVEV come from the germline V gene (reference sequence). CDR3 length: 15 residues. Trimming removed 3 bases from V and 0 bases from J, with 11 bases in between. Here the CDR3 DNA reads TGTGCCAGCAGTTTGTCTGGTGCCTCTAACTATGGCTACACCTTC. Residues: CASSLSGASNYGYTF.

V usage is TRBV4-3 and J usage is TRBJ2-7, with 12 nucleotides matching TRBD2. Germline CDR1 is LGHNA and CDR2 is YSLEER. V was pared by 0 bases and J by 0 bases, with 6 bases of the junction left unmatched. This CDR3 region has 18 residues. The chain's CDR3 is CASSQDLLAGGLSYEQYF. Here the CDR3 DNA reads TGCGCCAGCAGCCAAGATCTCCTAGCGGGGGGGCTCTCCTACGAGCAGTACTTC.

The table lists this clonotype with many counts. The genes are TRBV7-3 and TRBJ2-5; D possibly corresponds to TRBD1 (6 bases). The J call is doubtful: the DNA matches TRBJ2-1 better. The germline V gene encodes CDR1 SGHTA and CDR2 FQGTGA. The CDR3 is 13 residues long. CDR3 in amino acids: CASSQGWGNEQFF. The CDR3 DNA follows: TGTGCCAGCAGCCAGGGGTGGGGAAATGAGCAGTTCTTC.

In this sample, this clonotype turned up many times. The chain combines TRBV12-3 or TRBV12-4 with TRBJ2-7; D is ambiguous. V lost 3 bases and J 2 bases, leaving 8 bases between the germline ends. The CDR3 runs to 13 residues. This CDR3 reads CASSLAPTYEQYF. CDR3 DNA sequence: TGTGCCAGCAGTTTGGCACCTACCTACGAGCAGTACTTC.

About this clonotype: It differs at one base from a far larger clone, so likely a read error. CDR3 sequence: CASSPNRGTQYF. The CDR3 DNA reads TGTGCCAGCAGTCCTAATCGAGGGACCCAGTACTTC. V and J are TRBV28 and TRBJ2-3; no definite D call. The J call could be wrong; TRBJ2-5 is a better fit for the DNA end. The germline V gene encodes CDR1 MDHEN and CDR2 SYDVKM. This CDR3 is built from 12 residues.

V gene TRBV11-2 combines with J gene TRBJ1-1; TRBD1 might be the D (5 bases). Germline V gene lookup returns CDR1 SGHAT and CDR2 FQNNGV. The V gene lost 0 bases and the J gene lost 5 bases, with 19 bases spanning the gap. The CDR3 contains 17 residues. Written as DNA, the CDR3 is TGTGCCAGCAGCTTAGAGGGCACCACTAAGGGGTATACTGAAGCTTTCTTT. Translated: CASSLEGTTKGYTEAFF.

A remark on this clonotype: This is likely an artifact of a read error, given a far larger clone one base away. This rearrangement joins TRBV7-9 to TRBJ2-3; D is perhaps TRBD1 or TRBD2 (5 bases each). TRBJ2-1 explains the end of the DNA better; the J call may be wrong. The CDR3 contains 13 residues. Germline CDR1 reads SEHNR; CDR2 reads FQNEAQ (reference sequence). The CDR3 sequence: CASSFAGTYEQFF. The CDR3 DNA reads TGTGCCAGCAGCTTCGCCGGGACGTACGAGCAGTTCTTC.

About this clonotype itself: A far more abundant clone sits one base away, making this likely a read error. This chain connects TRBV11-2 to TRBJ1-6; 11 bases line up with TRBD1. Germline CDR1 and CDR2: SGHAT and FQNNGV. There are 14 residues in the CDR3. The CDR3 DNA reads as TGTGCCAGCAGCCCGGGACAGGGGGGTTCACCCCTCCCCTTT. Its translation: CASSPGQGGSPLPF.

The chain has TRBV7-9 and TRBJ2-4; 9 bases align to TRBD2. There are 15 residues in the CDR3. In germline, CDR1 is SEHNR, CDR2 FQNEAQ (reference sequence). J gave up 7 bases and V 3 bases, and 7 bases lay outside the gene matches. The CDR3 here is CASSFKLAGWNIQYF. For the CDR3, the DNA is TGTGCCAGCAGCTTTAAGCTAGCGGGATGGAACATTCAGTACTTC. The full variable domain, completed using reference TRBV7-9 and TRBJ2-4, is DTGVSQNPRHKITKRGQNVTFRCDPISEHNRLYWYRQTLGQGPEFLTYFQNEAQLEKSRLLSDRFSAERPKGSFSTLEIQRTEQGDSAMYLCASSFKLAGWNIQYFGAGTRLSVL.

The rearrangement links TRBV2 to TRBJ1-5, with a possible D match to TRBD1 (6 bases). There are 14 residues in the CDR3. Trimming took 4 bases from V and 6 from J, leaving 13 bases between them. Germline CDR1 SNHLY, CDR2 FYNNEI. The CDR3 is CASSVTGSPQPQHF. The CDR3 region has the DNA TGTGCCAGCAGTGTAACAGGGTCCCCTCAGCCCCAGCATTTT.

With regard to this clonotype: Only one base separates this from a far larger clonotype, so it likely reflects a read error. CDR3 in amino acids: CASSQLRNGYGYTF. Here the CDR3 DNA reads TGTGCCAGCAGCCAACTCCGGAACGGGTACGGCTACACCTTC. The J gene is TRBJ1-2, the V gene TRBV6-2 or TRBV6-3, with no clear D. Germline CDR1 and CDR2: MNHEY and SVGEGT. The V gene lost 6 bases and the J gene lost 8 bases, with 19 bases spanning the gap. This CDR3 spans 14 amino acids.

The sample holds many counts of this clonotype. V gene TRBV27 combines with J gene TRBJ1-2; 7 bases align to TRBD1. The CDR3 contains 13 residues. Trimming removed 6 bases from V and 4 bases from J; junction bases left unmatched: 5. Germline V gives CDR1 MNHEY, CDR2 SMNVEV (reference sequence). The CDR3, as DNA: TGTGCCAGCAGGACGACAGGGTTCTATGGCTACACCTTC. Translated: CASRTTGFYGYTF.

Many counts were recorded for this clonotype. The chain recombines TRBV20-1 with TRBJ2-5; 7 bases align to TRBD2. Trimming took 1 base from V and 1 from J; bases not matched to a gene: 6. Germline V gives CDR1 DFQATT, CDR2 SNEGSKA (reference sequence). The CDR3 has 15 amino acids. CDR3 nucleotide sequence: TGCAGTGCTAGAGGGGGGGGGTTCGGCCAAGAGACCCAGTACTTC. It is translated as CSARGGGFGQETQYF.

This chain links TRBV4-1 with TRBJ1-2; D may be TRBD1 (5 bases). V was shortened by 4 bases and J by 4 bases, with 22 bases between the two germline ends. Germline CDR1 MGHRA, CDR2 YSYEKL. The CDR3 extends over 17 amino acids. The CDR3: CASSPPPGPTSIYGYTF. Here the CDR3 DNA reads TGCGCCAGCAGCCCCCCCCCGGGACCCACGTCGATCTATGGCTACACCTTC.

Points on this clonotype: Just one base apart from a much larger clone, this may be a read error. J is TRBJ2-7 and V is TRBV2; D is undetermined. The CDR3 length is 13 residues. CDR1 is SNHLY and CDR2 is FYNNEI in the germline V gene. V lost 4 bases to trimming and J lost 5 bases, with 12 bases between them. The CDR3 nucleotides are TGTGCCAGCAGTGCCGGCAGGAAGCACGAGCAGTACTTC. It is translated as CASSAGRKHEQYF.

This clonotype was seen ten or more times. CDR3 sequence (DNA): TGTGCCAGTACAGGCCGATCGAGGAACACTGAAGCTTTCTTT. Translated, it gives CASTGRSRNTEAFF. The chain employs TRBV19 and TRBJ1-1; no definite D call. This CDR3 region has 14 residues. CDR1 is LNHDA, CDR2 SQIVND, per germline (reference sequence). The V end was cut by 7 bases, the J end by 1 base, with 13 bases between.

This clonotype was seen at least ten times. This chain links TRBV30 with TRBJ2-7, with 12 bases identical to TRBD2. The CDR3 contains 12 residues. CDR1 and CDR2 from the germline V gene are GTSNPN and SVGIG (reference sequence). V lost 8 bases and J lost 3; bases outside the gene matches: 2. The CDR3 coding sequence is TGTGCCGCGACTAGCGGGAGCTACGAGCAGTACTTC. It codes for CAATSGSYEQYF.

This clonotype was counted at least ten times. The V call is TRBV10-3, the J call TRBJ1-2; possibly TRBD1 for D (6 bases). V lost 10 bases, J lost 2 bases, and 17 bases lay in between. The CDR3 runs to 14 residues. Germline V gene lookup returns CDR1 ENHRY and CDR2 SYGVKD. For the CDR3, the DNA is TGTGCCACCGTTGCCGGGGGGCGGAACTATGGCTACACCTTC. This gives the protein CATVAGGRNYGYTF.